Each of the 26 T cell receptor beta chains below was sequenced from the same sample in a study of regulatory T cells in long-lasting Graves disease. Both iRepertoire HTBI primers and Arm-PCR of CDR3 regions were used to build the TCR beta libraries. TCRdb reanalysed the multiplex PCR reads using MiXCR and keeps one entry per CDR3 protein. This table holds some 420,000 distinct CDR3 sequences, about 20% found once. The time point denotes: persistent/refractory GD, antithyroid drugs over 5 years with positive TRAb. TCR sequences were obtained from RNA taken from PBMCs. The sequences come from peripheral blood mononuclear cells (PBMCs), collected when the disease was refractory, from a patient treated with antithyroid drugs. The receptors here all came from a female donor with Graves disease.

This clonotype was counted many times. The rearrangement links TRBV2 to TRBJ1-4; weak D call: TRBD1 (5 bases). This CDR3 is built from 15 residues. Germline V lookup: CDR1 SNHLY, CDR2 FYNNEI. Between the trimmed V and J ends, which lost 4 bases and 3 bases, there was a span of 12 bases. CDR3 nucleotide sequence: TGTGCCAGCAGTGTGGCGGGGCTAGCTAATGAAAAACTGTTTTTT. Its protein is CASSVAGLANEKLFF.

This chain connects TRBV29-1 to TRBJ2-7; TRBD1 might be the D (5 bases). Deletions cut 4 bases from V and 5 bases from J, with 12 bases between. The germline gives CDR1 SQVTM, CDR2 ANQGSEA. This CDR3 comprises 12 residues. CDR3 in amino acids: CSVASRVDEQYF. In DNA, the CDR3 is TGCAGCGTTGCCAGCAGGGTGGACGAGCAGTACTTC.

The table lists this clonotype with a few counts. The J gene is TRBJ1-6, the V gene TRBV15; D perhaps matches TRBD1 (5 bases). This CDR3 is 17 amino acids long. Trimming stripped 0 bases from V and 6 bases from J, with 15 bases between. CDR1 and CDR2 (germline): LNHNV, YYDKDF (reference sequence). The CDR3 region is CATSREYSQGGNSPLHF. CDR3 DNA sequence: TGTGCCACCAGCAGAGAGTATTCGCAGGGTGGTAATTCACCCCTCCACTTT.

The rearrangement uses TRBV7-2 and TRBJ2-2; possible D gene TRBD2, 6 bases. The germline V and J ends were trimmed by 5 bases and 0 bases, with 13 bases remaining between them. CDR1 SGHTA and CDR2 FQGNSA come from the germline V gene. There are 16 residues in the CDR3. The CDR3 coding sequence is TGTGCCAGCAGCCCGCTAGCGACAACGAACACCGGGGAGCTGTTTTTT. This sequence encodes CASSPLATTNTGELFF.

As to this clonotype: This could be a read error, since a much larger clone is one nucleotide away. This CDR3 is missing its conserved last phenylalanine or tryptophan, likely due to a read error. The chain couples TRBV29-1 to TRBJ1-1; no clear D. The V and J ends lost 5 bases and 1 base respectively, with 8 bases between them. The germline CDR1 and CDR2 sequences are SQVTM and ANQGSEA. The CDR3 is made up of 12 amino acids. The CDR3 loop reads CSVKGWNTEAFS. The CDR3 DNA follows: TGCAGCGTTAAGGGTTGGAACACTGAAGCTTTCTCT.

This chain uses TRBV5-6 with TRBJ1-5; D gene uncertain. CDR1 is SGHDT, CDR2 YYEEEE, per germline. The CDR3 runs to 14 residues. V was trimmed by 0 bases and J by 6 bases, leaving 10 bases between them. In nucleotides, the CDR3 is TGTGCCAGCAGCTTGGGTATTTTCGGTCAGCCCCAGCATTTT. It codes for CASSLGIFGQPQHF.

J is TRBJ2-2 and V is TRBV30, with TRBD1 identical over 8 bases. In germline, CDR1 is GTSNPN, CDR2 SVGIG (reference sequence). The ends lost 0 bases at V and 2 bases at J; junction bases unmatched: 5. This CDR3 comprises 16 residues. The CDR3, as DNA: TGTGCCTGGAGTGTACGGGGACAGGTTAACACCGGGGAGCTGTTTTTT. The encoded protein is CAWSVRGQVNTGELFF.

V gene TRBV10-3 combines with J gene TRBJ2-7; D is perhaps TRBD2 (6 bases). V lost 0 bases and J 3 bases, leaving 12 bases between the germline ends. CDR3 length: 15 residues. Germline V lookup: CDR1 ENHRY, CDR2 SYGVKD. The CDR3 is CAISESGGVDYEQYF. The CDR3 nucleotides are TGTGCCATCAGTGAGTCAGGCGGGGTAGACTACGAGCAGTACTTC.

This clonotype was counted ten times or more. This chain links TRBV6-5 with TRBJ1-2; 10 bases line up with TRBD1. CDR3 size: 16 residues. Trimming removed 2 bases from V and 5 bases from J; junction bases left unmatched: 8. Germline V gene sequence: CDR1 MNHEY, CDR2 SVGAGI. CDR3 DNA: TGTGCCAGCAGTTACGGCCCGGACAGGGGGATATATGGCTACACCTTC. Residues: CASSYGPDRGIYGYTF.

This clonotype came up a few times. CDR3 sequence (DNA): TGTGCCAGCAAATCCCTGGGAGCGGGACATAGCTCCTACGAGCAGTACTTC. The encoded protein is CASKSLGAGHSSYEQYF. The chain couples TRBV6-1 to TRBJ2-7; D perhaps matches TRBD2 (7 bases). V dropped 7 bases and J dropped 0 bases, with 22 bases sitting between them. The germline V gene encodes CDR1 MNHNS and CDR2 SASEGT. The CDR3 is 17 amino acids.

This chain links TRBV11-2 with TRBJ2-1; 8 nucleotides agree with TRBD1. Germline V gives CDR1 SGHAT, CDR2 FQNNGV. This CDR3 spans 16 amino acids. V lost 3 bases, J lost 5 bases, and 9 bases stayed unmatched. CDR3 protein: CASSFLTGETHNEQFF. Here the CDR3 DNA reads TGTGCCAGCAGCTTTTTGACAGGGGAGACGCACAATGAGCAGTTCTTC.

This clonotype was detected many times. V and J are TRBV28 and TRBJ2-2; the D gene is possibly TRBD1 (6 bases). Trimming took 3 bases from V and 8 from J, leaving 7 bases between them. CDR1 and CDR2 (germline): MDHEN, SYDVKM. The CDR3 is made up of 12 amino acids. The CDR3 region has the DNA TGTGCCAGCAGTTTGCAGGGGGGGGAGCTGTTTTTT. Translated: CASSLQGGELFF.

This clonotype was detected only a few times. The rearrangement joins TRBV5-8 to TRBJ1-5; D uncertain. Deletions cut 2 bases from V and 2 bases from J, with 5 bases between. Germline assignment: CDR1 SGHTS and CDR2 YDEGEE. This CDR3 region has 13 residues. The CDR3 loop reads CASSFNGNQPQHF. In DNA form, the CDR3 reads TGTGCCAGCAGCTTTAACGGCAATCAGCCCCAGCATTTT.

At least ten counts were recorded for this clonotype. V and J are TRBV13 and TRBJ1-2; no firm D call. CDR1 is PRHDT and CDR2 is FYEKMQ in the germline V gene (reference sequence). The CDR3 spans 13 residues. V gave up 5 bases and J gave up 3 bases, with 10 bases separating them. This chain's CDR3 is CASSQGLDYGYTF. CDR3 in DNA: TGTGCCAGCAGCCAAGGATTGGACTATGGCTACACCTTC.

This clonotype was seen a handful of times. The chain recombines TRBV24-1 with TRBJ2-7, with 11 bases aligning to TRBD1. Germline V lookup: CDR1 KGHDR, CDR2 SFDVKD. The V and J ends lost 3 bases and 2 bases, in that order; junction bases with no gene match: 5. There are 16 residues in the CDR3. The CDR3 protein is CATSDRSGQGAYEQYF. DNA for the CDR3: TGTGCCACCAGTGATAGATCGGGACAGGGGGCCTACGAGCAGTACTTC.

Worth noting for this clonotype: A single base separates this from a much larger clone, so it may be a read error. The conserved closing phenylalanine or tryptophan is absent in this CDR3, likely reflecting a read error. V is TRBV27 and J is TRBJ1-4; 8 bases align to TRBD1. The length of the CDR3 is 13 residues. Per the germline V gene, CDR1 is MNHEY and CDR2 is SMNVEV (reference sequence). V gave up 10 bases and J gave up 7 bases; unmatched junction bases: 8. Written as DNA, the CDR3 is TGTGCCACCCAGGGGGCGCAAGGTGAAAAACTGTTTTTA. This translates into CATQGAQGEKLFL.

This clonotype has a count of ten or more. This chain joins TRBV7-9 and TRBJ2-5; 7 bases align to TRBD2. The CDR3 is 16 amino acids. Per germline, CDR1 SEHNR and CDR2 FQNEAQ (reference sequence). Germline trimming cut 0 bases from V and 3 bases from J; bases unmatched to any gene: 7. CDR3: CASSLAAPLAEETQYF. The CDR3 DNA reads TGTGCCAGCAGCTTAGCAGCCCCGCTAGCGGAAGAGACCCAGTACTTC.

This clonotype was observed a handful of times. The rearrangement uses TRBV12-3 or TRBV12-4 and TRBJ2-7; 9 nucleotides line up with TRBD1. The V and J ends lost 6 bases and 0 bases, in that order; junction bases with no gene match: 15. The CDR3 consists of 18 residues. The CDR3 DNA reads TGTGCCAGCAGCCCCGCGACAGGGGGTATAATTTCCTCCTACGAGCAGTACTTC. Protein: CASSPATGGIISSYEQYF.

There are a few counts of this clonotype. The chain is built from TRBV25-1 and TRBJ2-3; D unresolved. CDR3 length: 13 amino acids. Germline V gene sequence: CDR1 MGHDK, CDR2 SYGVNS. V was clipped by 1 base and J by 6 bases, with 8 bases between them. This chain's CDR3 is CASSELVRDTQYF. The DNA of the CDR3 is TGTGCCAGCAGTGAATTGGTTCGTGATACGCAGTATTTT.

In nucleotides, the CDR3 is TGTGCCTGGAGGCGGGGACAGGGAGTCTCTGAAGCTTTCTTT. It specifies CAWRRGQGVSEAFF. The V gene is TRBV30, the J gene TRBJ1-1, with 9 bases aligning to TRBD1. CDR1 and CDR2 (germline): GTSNPN, SVGIG (reference sequence). The V segment lost 3 bases and the J segment 6 bases; nucleotides outside the gene matches: 8. The CDR3 covers 14 residues.

This clonotype was seen repeatedly, ten times or more. This chain joins TRBV28 and TRBJ2-7; possible D gene TRBD2, 6 bases. The germline V and J ends were trimmed by 7 bases and 3 bases, with 19 bases remaining between them. The germline CDR1 and CDR2 sequences are MDHEN and SYDVKM. The CDR3 sequence is 15 residues long. The CDR3 reads CASNSPDGGLYEQYF. Here the CDR3 DNA reads TGTGCCAGCAACTCTCCGGACGGAGGGCTCTACGAGCAGTACTTC.

The chain has TRBV7-2 and TRBJ1-5, with TRBD1 identical over 8 bases. Germline trimming cut 2 bases from V and 6 bases from J; bases unmatched to any gene: 6. Germline V gene data show CDR1 as SGHTA and CDR2 as FQGNSA. The CDR3 consists of 15 residues. Here the CDR3 DNA reads TGTGCCAGCAGCTTATCAGGGGGCCAAGGTCAGCCCCAGCATTTT. This codes for CASSLSGGQGQPQHF.

The sample holds many counts of this clonotype. The gene calls are TRBV10-1 and TRBJ2-5; TRBD2 aligns across 11 bases. Looked up from germline, CDR1 is WNHNN and CDR2 is SYGVQD (reference sequence). The CDR3 is 14 residues long. After removal of 7 bases from V and 5 bases from J, the junction contained 6 bases not matched to a gene. The CDR3 DNA is TGCGCCAGCACCCTAGCGGGGGGCTATGAGACCCAGTACTTC. Translation gives CASTLAGGYETQYF.

This clonotype was recorded at least ten times. The rearrangement joins TRBV29-1 to TRBJ1-2; D is uncertain. This CDR3 comprises 12 residues. Deletions cut 4 bases from V and 6 bases from J, with 12 bases between. Germline CDR1 reads SQVTM; CDR2 reads ANQGSEA. The CDR3, as DNA: TGCAGCGTTGGGTCCAACAATCATGGCTACACCTTC. This gives the protein CSVGSNNHGYTF.

The table lists this clonotype with a few counts. The CDR3, as DNA: TGTGCCACCAGTGATAACAATCAGCCCCAGCATTTT. Residues: CATSDNNQPQHF. V gene TRBV24-1 combines with J gene TRBJ1-5, with unresolved D. Trimming stripped 3 bases from V and 3 bases from J, with 2 bases between. The germline V gene has CDR1 KGHDR and CDR2 SFDVKD. The CDR3 loop spans 12 amino acids.

Ten or more counts support this clonotype. The chain couples TRBV10-3 to TRBJ2-7; TRBD1 is a possible D gene (6 bases). This CDR3 has 12 amino acids. Trimming shortened V by 5 bases and J by 3 bases, and 8 bases separated the two germline ends. Germline loops: CDR1 ENHRY, CDR2 SYGVKD. Here the CDR3 reads CAISPDSYEQYF. For the CDR3, the DNA is TGTGCCATCAGTCCGGACAGCTACGAGCAGTACTTC.